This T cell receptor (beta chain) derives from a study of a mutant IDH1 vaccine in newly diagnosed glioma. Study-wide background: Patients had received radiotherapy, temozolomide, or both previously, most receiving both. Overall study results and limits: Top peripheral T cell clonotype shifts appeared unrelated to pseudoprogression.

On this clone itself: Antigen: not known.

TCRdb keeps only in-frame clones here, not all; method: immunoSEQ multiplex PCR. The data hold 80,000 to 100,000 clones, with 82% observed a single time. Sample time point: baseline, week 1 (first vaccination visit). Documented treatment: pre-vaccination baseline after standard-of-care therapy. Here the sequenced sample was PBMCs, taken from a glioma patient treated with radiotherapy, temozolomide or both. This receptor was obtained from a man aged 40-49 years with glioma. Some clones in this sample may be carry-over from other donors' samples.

CDR3 loop: CASSLALSPLPRGGSYEQYF. CDR3 coding DNA: TGCGCCAGCAGCTTGGCCCTTTCGCCTCTTCCTCGGGGGGGCTCCTACGAGCAGTACTTC. This chain connects TRBV5-1 to TRBJ2-7; 8 nucleotides line up with TRBD2. V was pared by 0 bases and J by 0 bases, with 17 bases of the junction left unmatched. Germline V gene data show CDR1 as SGHRS and CDR2 as YFSETQ. The CDR3 totals 20 residues.